One and the same sample provided the 7 T cell receptor beta chains below, sequenced in a study of chemoradiotherapy in HPV16-positive cancers. Produced via immunoSEQ multiplex PCR; TCRdb's table is partial and in-frame only. The sample contains just under 5,500 clones, around 87% of which appear only once. This specimen was tumor tissue, taken from a patient who underwent chemoradiotherapy. Receptors were obtained from a human donor with HPV-associated anogenital cancer.

This chain connects TRBV19 to TRBJ1-4; D might be TRBD1 (5 bases). The V end was cut by 3 bases, the J end by 5 bases, with 13 bases between. Germline CDR1 LNHDA, CDR2 SQIVND (reference sequence). The CDR3 loop spans 15 amino acids. The CDR3 coding sequence is TGTGCCAGTAGTATCAGGGCAGATCTAAATGAAAAACTGTTTTTT. This translates into CASSIRADLNEKLFF.

The chain is built from TRBV18 and TRBJ2-7, with 10 bases aligning to TRBD1. V gave up 2 bases and J gave up 1 base; unmatched junction bases: 11. CDR3 length equals 18 residues. Per germline, CDR1 KGHSH and CDR2 LQKENI. The CDR3 coding sequence is TGTGCCAGCTCACCAAGGAGGACAGGGGGGGATTTGTCCTACGAGCAGTACTTC. Translation gives CASSPRRTGGDLSYEQYF.

This clone turned up a few times. The chain combines TRBV5-4 with TRBJ1-1; D gene uncertain. Germline V gene data show CDR1 as SGHNT and CDR2 as YYREEE (reference sequence). The CDR3 has 10 residues. With 7 bases removed from V and 10 bases from J, the gap between germline ends came to 11 bases. The CDR3 spells CASPELGAFF. In nucleotides, the CDR3 is TGTGCCAGCCCCGAGTTGGGAGCTTTCTTT.

The CDR3 DNA reads as TGTGCCAGCAGCTTAATATCGGCGAACACTGAAGCTTTCTTT. This gives the protein CASSLISANTEAFF. V usage is TRBV11-1 and J usage is TRBJ1-1; D is ambiguous. Germline-derived CDR1 and CDR2 are SGHAT and FQDESV (reference sequence). CDR3 size: 14 residues. V was cut by 2 bases and J by 1 base, with 8 bases left in between.

The rearrangement links TRBV5-6 to TRBJ1-1; no clear D. The CDR3 totals 14 residues. Germline V gene sequence: CDR1 SGHDT, CDR2 YYEEEE. The V gene lost 0 bases and the J gene lost 1 base, with 7 bases spanning the gap. The CDR3 nucleotides read TGTGCCAGCAGCTTGGTGTGGCAGAACACTGAAGCTTTCTTT. Translated: CASSLVWQNTEAFF.

V is TRBV7-2 and J is TRBJ2-3, with TRBD2 matching over 8 bases. The J segment lost 2 bases and the V segment lost 5 bases, leaving 9 bases of the junction unmatched. The germline V gene has CDR1 SGHTA and CDR2 FQGNSA. The CDR3 loop spans 16 amino acids. CDR3 sequence (DNA): TGTGCCAGCAGCCCCACCCTAGCGGGCAACACAGATACGCAGTATTTT. Translated: CASSPTLAGNTDTQYF.

The chain uses TRBV4-3 and TRBJ2-1, with 10 positions matching TRBD2. Per germline, CDR1 LGHNA and CDR2 YSLEER. The ends lost 0 bases at V and 10 bases at J; junction bases unmatched: 9. The CDR3 consists of 16 residues. CDR3 nucleotide sequence: TGCGCCAGCAGCCAAGATTTCCCTAGCGGGAGAAACGAGCAGTTCTTC. Amino acid sequence: CASSQDFPSGRNEQFF.